A selection of T cell receptor beta chains follows, all from one sample in a study of OX40 agonist ivuxolimab in advanced cancers. Sequenced by immunoSEQ multiplex PCR; TCRdb stores in-frame clones only, minus some. The sample has some 60,000 clones, about nine tenths seen once. Sequences were derived from CD4+ or CD8+ T cells sorted from blood, sampled in a trial of the OX40 agonist ivuxolimab. The receptors originated from an adult with an advanced solid tumor such as melanoma, head and neck, liver or kidney cancer. Both conserved end residues are part of each CDR3. Fields, in order: clone size, V gene, J gene, D gene, CDR3 protein, CDR3 DNA. A D gene is named only where the DNA matches it firmly. Expanded clones get a size class; other rows say once, few or many, or leave the size out.

>-|TRBV27|TRBJ2-5|-
CASRKAGVIETQYF
TGTGCCAGCAGGAAAGCGGGTGTCATAGAGACCCAGTACTTC
>-|TRBV11-2|TRBJ2-7|-
CASISMDGTYEQYF
TGTGCCAGCATCTCTATGGACGGAACCTACGAGCAGTACTTC
>-|TRBV27|TRBJ2-1|-
CASSRVLDLARDHEQFF
TGTGCCAGCAGCCGAGTCTTAGACCTGGCCAGGGACCATGAGCAGTTCTTC
>-|TRBV5-1|TRBJ2-1|TRBD1
CASSFTGGYNEQFF
TGCGCCAGCAGCTTTACAGGGGGCTACAATGAGCAGTTCTTC
>-|TRBV5-4|TRBJ2-2|TRBD2
CASSLAQAGASYTGELFF
TGTGCCAGCAGCTTGGCCCAAGCGGGAGCCTCCTACACCGGGGAGCTGTTTTTT
>few|TRBV2|TRBJ2-7|TRBD2
CASRPSGSIHEQYF
TGTGCCAGCAGGCCTAGCGGGAGTATACACGAGCAGTACTTC
>-|TRBV11-3|TRBJ2-7|-
CASSLGASAEQYF
TGTGCCAGCAGCTTAGGGGCTAGCGCCGAGCAGTACTTC
>-|TRBV5-1|TRBJ2-7|-
CASRRGYEQYF
TGTGCCAGCAGGAGGGGGTACGAGCAGTACTTC
>-|TRBV28|TRBJ2-7|TRBD2
CASRLASGVSLAYEQYF
TGTGCCAGCAGGCTCGCTAGCGGGGTGAGCCTGGCCTACGAGCAGTACTTC
>-|TRBV10-3|TRBJ2-7|TRBD1
CAISKDRDPYEQYF
TGTGCCATCAGCAAAGACAGGGACCCCTACGAGCAGTACTTC
>-|TRBV6-1|TRBJ2-7|TRBD2
CASSETLTGSGRALLEQYF
TGTGCCAGCAGTGAAACCCTGACGGGGAGCGGGAGGGCACTGTTGGAGCAGTACTTC
>-|TRBV19|TRBJ2-1|TRBD1
CASSSRTGTNEQFF
TGTGCCAGTAGTAGTAGGACAGGGACGAATGAGCAGTTCTTC
>-|TRBV6-6|TRBJ2-7|-
CASSYLQASPYEQYF
TGTGCCAGCAGTTACCTCCAAGCCTCCCCCTACGAGCAGTACTTC
>-|TRBV28|TRBJ2-3|-
CASSTFHPDTQYF
TGTGCCAGCAGTACCTTTCATCCAGATACGCAGTATTTT
>-|TRBV5-1|TRBJ1-1|-
CASSYTQGFGTEAFF
TGCGCCAGCAGCTACACCCAGGGTTTCGGCACTGAAGCTTTCTTT
>once|TRBV5-4|TRBJ2-2|TRBD1
CASSWGDRTPGELFF
TGTGCCAGCAGCTGGGGGGACAGGACTCCCGGGGAGCTGTTTTTT
>-|TRBV5-1|TRBJ1-1|-
CASSLVAGTGTEAFF
TGCGCCAGCAGCTTGGTGGCAGGTACGGGCACTGAAGCTTTCTTT
>-|TRBV7-3|TRBJ1-5|-
CASSRNRGRNQPQHF
TGTGCCAGCAGCCGTAACCGGGGCCGAAATCAGCCCCAGCATTTT
>-|TRBV27|TRBJ2-7|-
CASSRGLNYEQYF
TGTGCCAGCTCCAGGGGACTTAACTACGAGCAGTACTTC
>-|TRBV18|TRBJ1-1|-
CASSPPTKVLNTEAFF
TGTGCCAGCTCACCACCAACGAAGGTACTGAACACTGAAGCTTTCTTT
>-|TRBV7-8|TRBJ1-5|TRBD1
CASSLRGQGLIGQPQHF
TGTGCCAGCAGCCTCCGGGGACAGGGGCTAATAGGTCAGCCCCAGCATTTT
>-|TRBV7-2|TRBJ2-3|-
CASSLGQTSTDTQYF
TGTGCCAGCAGCTTAGGACAGACTAGCACAGATACGCAGTATTTT
>-|TRBV6-6|TRBJ1-1|-
CASRGPMTLTEAFF
TGTGCCAGCAGGGGGCCAATGACCCTCACTGAAGCTTTCTTT
>-|TRBV20-1|TRBJ2-7|-
CSAVDYEQYF
TGCAGTGCGGTAGATTACGAGCAGTACTTC
>-|TRBV29-1|TRBJ2-7|-
CSVEDPRDSYEQYF
TGCAGCGTTGAAGACCCTAGGGACTCCTACGAGCAGTACTTC
>many|TRBV2|TRBJ1-5|-
CASSGRGIQPQHF
TGTGCCAGCAGTGGACGGGGCATTCAGCCCCAGCATTTT